One and the same sample provided the 18 T cell receptor beta chains below, sequenced in a study of PD-1 blockade in classical Hodgkin lymphoma. The time point here: cycle 4 day 1 (C4D1), after more than five weeks of nivolumab. No patient escaped relapse after autologous stem cell transplantation, and brentuximab vedotin exposure varied. Here immunoSEQ multiplex PCR was the method, and the copy in TCRdb shows in-frame clones only, minus some. The table lists over 70,000 clones, 90% of them singletons, with approximately 3% in the top ten. Here the sequenced sample was peripheral blood mononuclear cells (PBMCs), taken before the fourth cycle of nivolumab. These receptors were obtained from a human donor with classical Hodgkin lymphoma.

The chain joins TRBV7-9 to TRBJ2-1; D gene uncertain. Trimming removed 0 bases at V and 9 bases at J, with 6 bases between. Per germline, CDR1 SEHNR and CDR2 FQNEAQ (reference sequence). The CDR3 spans 12 residues. The CDR3 here is CASSLAGPEQFF. Here the CDR3 DNA reads TGTGCCAGCAGCTTAGCCGGGCCTGAGCAGTTCTTC.

The chain carries TRBV19 and TRBJ1-6, with a possible D match to TRBD1 (5 bases). V was trimmed by 7 bases and J by 7 bases, leaving 20 bases between them. The CDR3 covers 16 residues. Looked up from germline, CDR1 is LNHDA and CDR2 is SQIVND (reference sequence). CDR3 sequence reads: CASTPRAQGNNSPLHF. CDR3 coding DNA: TGTGCCAGTACCCCAAGGGCCCAGGGTAACAATTCACCCCTCCACTTT.

V usage is TRBV6-5 and J usage is TRBJ2-7, with 7 bases lining up with TRBD1. The CDR3 consists of 16 residues. Germline V CDR1 and CDR2: MNHEY, SVGAGI. V trimming: 0 bases; J trimming: 0 bases; junction bases outside the gene matches: 5. CDR3 nucleotide sequence: TGTGCCAGCAGTTACTCGTCACAGGGGAGCTCCTACGAGCAGTACTTC. Its protein is CASSYSSQGSSYEQYF.

The CDR3 DNA follows: TGCGCCAGCAGTGAACCAACGACAGGGAACGAGCAGTACTTC. Its translation: CASSEPTTGNEQYF. V and J are TRBV10-1 and TRBJ2-7; TRBD1 aligns across 7 bases. The CDR3 has 14 residues. V trimming: 3 bases; J trimming: 5 bases; junction bases outside the gene matches: 7. Germline values: CDR1 WNHNN, CDR2 SYGVQD (reference sequence).

This sequence joins TRBV4-3 and TRBJ1-2, with D unclear. The CDR3 is 16 residues long. V lost 1 base and J lost 4, with 16 bases in between. Looked up from germline, CDR1 is LGHNA and CDR2 is YSLEER. The CDR3 loop is CASSQGAGLRSYGYTF. The CDR3 bases are TGCGCCAGCAGCCAAGGGGCGGGTTTGAGGAGCTATGGCTACACCTTC.

J is TRBJ1-5 and V is TRBV5-6; D possibly corresponds to TRBD1 (6 bases). The CDR3 length is 14 residues. Germline V gene sequence: CDR1 SGHDT, CDR2 YYEEEE. Trimming shortened V by 2 bases and J by 1 base, and 7 bases separated the two germline ends. The CDR3 coding sequence is TGTGCCAGCAGCTTCCAGGGGAGCAATCAGCCCCAGCATTTT. This codes for CASSFQGSNQPQHF.

The chain links TRBV9 to TRBJ2-3, with no clear D. The CDR3 contains 15 residues. Trimming pared 6 bases from V and 0 bases from J, leaving 14 bases between. In germline, CDR1 is SGDLS, CDR2 YYNGEE. CDR3 in amino acids: CASIGPRFSTDTQYF. The CDR3 DNA is TGTGCCAGCATAGGCCCGCGGTTTAGCACAGATACGCAGTATTTT.

For the CDR3, the DNA is TGCGCCAGCAGCCAAGGGACAGGGGTGAGTAATTCACCCCTCCACTTT. Its protein is CASSQGTGVSNSPLHF. V gene TRBV4-3 combines with J gene TRBJ1-6, with 9 bases matching TRBD1. The ends lost 1 base at V and 6 bases at J; junction bases unmatched: 4. The CDR3 loop spans 16 amino acids. CDR1 and CDR2 from the germline V gene are LGHNA and YSLEER.

V and J are TRBV30 and TRBJ2-6; no reliable D call. CDR1 is GTSNPN and CDR2 is SVGIG in the germline V gene (reference sequence). The CDR3 is 15 amino acids. Trimming pared 5 bases from V and 0 bases from J, leaving 11 bases between. The CDR3 DNA sequence: TGTGCCTGGGCCTCCGGAAACTCTGGGGCCAACGTCCTGACTTTC. Protein sequence: CAWASGNSGANVLTF.

This rearrangement joins TRBV9 to TRBJ2-3; D unclear. CDR1 SGDLS and CDR2 YYNGEE come from the germline V gene. The CDR3 length is 13 residues. Trimming took off 9 bases at V and 5 bases at J, with 16 bases between the two ends. As DNA, the CDR3 is TGTGCCACATCCCAAGGCGTCGGAGATACGCAGTATTTT. It yields the protein CATSQGVGDTQYF.

CDR3 sequence reads: CASSVSGGGYTEAFF. The CDR3 DNA reads as TGTGCCAGCAGCGTCTCCGGGGGTGGGTACACTGAAGCTTTCTTT. V is TRBV9 and J is TRBJ1-1, with D perhaps matching TRBD1 (5 bases). The germline V gene encodes CDR1 SGDLS and CDR2 YYNGEE. V lost 2 bases to trimming and J lost 3 bases, with 14 bases between them. CDR3 length: 15 amino acids.

This chain joins TRBV28 and TRBJ1-3; 8 nucleotides align to TRBD1. Trimming cost V 8 bases and J 3 bases; bases outside gene matches: 9. The germline CDR1 and CDR2 sequences are MDHEN and SYDVKM. The CDR3 totals 15 residues. For the CDR3, the DNA is TGTGCCAGCGGCCCGCAGGGGGCACATGGAAACACCATATATTTT. This codes for CASGPQGAHGNTIYF.

This clone was counted once. This chain links TRBV20-1 with TRBJ2-7, with TRBD1 matching 9 bases. CDR1 is DFQATT and CDR2 is SNEGSKA in the germline V gene (reference sequence). The CDR3 spans 11 residues. V trimming: 6 bases; J trimming: 8 bases; junction bases outside the gene matches: 5. This CDR3 reads CSAPGQGQQYF. In DNA form, the CDR3 reads TGCAGTGCGCCGGGACAGGGACAGCAGTACTTC.

This sequence joins TRBV10-3 and TRBJ2-3; unclear D gene. The CDR3 is 14 amino acids. V lost 4 bases and J lost 5, with 13 bases in between. Germline V gene sequence: CDR1 ENHRY, CDR2 SYGVKD. CDR3 sequence: CAISGGMTEDTQYF. CDR3 in DNA: TGTGCCATCAGTGGGGGAATGACTGAAGATACGCAGTATTTT.

This chain joins TRBV25-1 and TRBJ2-7; D is tentatively TRBD1 or TRBD2 (6 bases each). The germline V gene has CDR1 MGHDK and CDR2 SYGVNS. V lost 6 bases, J lost 7 bases, and 16 bases lay in between. This CDR3 region has 13 residues. The CDR3, as DNA: TGTGCCAGCAGACAGACAGGAGCGGGTGAGCAGTACTTC. Translated: CASRQTGAGEQYF.

The rearrangement links TRBV30 to TRBJ1-5, with no clear D. The CDR3 is 14 residues long. With 2 bases removed from V and 5 bases from J, the gap between germline ends came to 13 bases. CDR1 GTSNPN and CDR2 SVGIG come from the germline V gene (reference sequence). The CDR3 loop is CAWSPGGSYQPQHF. The CDR3 coding sequence is TGTGCCTGGAGTCCTGGCGGGAGTTATCAGCCCCAGCATTTT.

V usage is TRBV29-1 and J usage is TRBJ1-2, with 7 bases fitting TRBD1. Trimming took 4 bases from V and 4 from J; bases not matched to a gene: 9. Germline CDR1 SQVTM, CDR2 ANQGSEA. This CDR3 contains 14 residues. CDR3 sequence reads: CSVGRGTEVYGYTF. The CDR3 nucleotides read TGCAGCGTTGGTCGCGGGACAGAAGTCTATGGCTACACCTTC.

The chain has TRBV6-5 and TRBJ1-1, with TRBD1 matching over 8 bases. J gave up 6 bases and V 4 bases, and 7 bases lay outside the gene matches. In germline, CDR1 is MNHEY, CDR2 SVGAGI. The CDR3 is made up of 14 amino acids. The CDR3 DNA follows: TGTGCCAGCAGTTTTACAGGGGGATCCTCTGAAGCTTTCTTT. Translation: CASSFTGGSSEAFF.